A single sample gave rise to the 11 T cell receptor beta chains below, sequenced in a study of molecular identifiers for immune sequencing clone quantification. TCRdb used MiXCR to reprocess the PCR reads, holding one entry per CDR3 protein. The sample has some 100,000 distinct CDR3 sequences; 36% are singletons. Material for sequencing was naive CD8+ T cells from blood, with Jurkat cell RNA spiked in. The subset denotes: FACS-sorted CD8+CD4-CCR7+CD45RA+ naive T cells. All receptors derive from a human donor in good health. Some libraries in this study had Jurkat cell RNA spiked in.

With regard to this clonotype: The junction differs from germline at one of its ends, possibly a read error. This chain connects TRBV20-1 to TRBJ1-4, with D maybe TRBD1 (6 bases). Germline lookup yields CDR1 DFQATT and CDR2 SNEGSKA (reference sequence). CDR3 length: 13 residues. CDR3 coding DNA: TGCAGTGCTAGGTTCAGGGGATCTGAAAAACTGCTTTTT. Amino acids: CSARFRGSEKLLF.

The CDR3 DNA reads TGTGCCAGCAGCCACCGTCCACGCGGGGAGCTGTTTTTT. The encoded protein is CASSHRPRGELFF. V usage is TRBV27 and J usage is TRBJ2-2, with no clear D. The V and J ends lost 6 bases and 7 bases respectively, with 12 bases between them. This CDR3 comprises 13 residues. Germline assignment: CDR1 MNHEY and CDR2 SMNVEV (reference sequence).

This chain joins TRBV4-3 and TRBJ2-5; TRBD1 matches at 7 bases. The CDR3 has 16 amino acids. CDR1 is LGHNA and CDR2 is YSLEER in the germline V gene. V was pared by 3 bases and J by 0 bases, with 7 bases of the junction left unmatched. The CDR3 DNA follows: TGCGCCAGCAGCCAGGAGTGGGACAGCTACCAAGAGACCCAGTACTTC. Protein product: CASSQEWDSYQETQYF.

In the case of this clonotype: This sequence may be a read error, since a much larger clone differs from it by one base. The chain links TRBV4-1 to TRBJ2-1; D gene uncertain. CDR3 length: 14 amino acids. Per the germline V gene, CDR1 is MGHRA and CDR2 is YSYEKL. The CDR3 is CAGSQDPFIDGQFF. The CDR3 coding sequence is TGCGCCGGCAGCCAAGACCCTTTCATTGATGGGCAGTTCTTC.

The rearrangement joins TRBV7-9 to TRBJ1-4; a possible D gene is TRBD1 (6 bases). V was cut by 1 base and J by 8 bases, with 17 bases left in between. Germline CDR1 reads SEHNR; CDR2 reads FQNEAQ (reference sequence). The CDR3 has 16 residues. Here the CDR3 reads CASSLGMAGATEKLFF. CDR3 nucleotide sequence: TGTGCCAGCAGCTTAGGGATGGCAGGGGCTACCGAAAAACTGTTTTTT.

In this sample, this clonotype turned up many times. Sequence at one end of the junction differs from germline and may be a read error. V is TRBV7-7 and J is TRBJ2-2, with D hard to call. Germline lookup yields CDR1 SSHAT and CDR2 FNYEAQ (reference sequence). This CDR3 has 15 residues. The CDR3: CASSPLPLNTGELFF. For the CDR3, the DNA is TGTGCTAGCAGCCCCCTCCCTTTGAACACCGGGGAGCTGTTTTTT.

A note on this clonotype: One end of the junction is discordant with germline, which a read error may explain. The chain has TRBV19 and TRBJ2-4, with 12 bases identical to TRBD2. The CDR3 is 19 residues long. Germline CDR1 LNHDA, CDR2 SQIVND (reference sequence). The CDR3: CASRRRLAGEGEAKSIQYF. For the CDR3, the DNA is TGTGCCAGTAGACGACGACTAGCGGGAGAGGGGGAGGCCAAAAGCATTCAGTACTTC.

This clonotype has ten or more counts. The chain couples TRBV28 to TRBJ2-3; TRBD2 matches at 7 bases. The CDR3 covers 14 residues. The germline gives CDR1 MDHEN, CDR2 SYDVKM. Trimming removed 4 bases from V and 6 bases from J; junction bases left unmatched: 7. CDR3 region: CASSSSRSGDTQYF. CDR3 DNA sequence: TGTGCCAGCAGTTCCAGCCGTAGCGGGGATACGCAGTATTTT.

This CDR3 is CASSFPYEQYF. In DNA form, the CDR3 reads TGTGCCAGCAGCTTTCCCTACGAGCAGTACTTC. This rearrangement joins TRBV7-2 to TRBJ2-7; D is uncertain. From germline, CDR1 is SGHTA and CDR2 FQGNSA. The ends were cut back, 3 bases at V and 2 bases at J, with 2 bases in the middle. The CDR3 contains 11 residues.

This clonotype was found a few times. The chain employs TRBV20-1 and TRBJ2-3; a possible D gene is TRBD1 (6 bases). The CDR3 consists of 15 residues. Trimming took 6 bases from V and 0 from J, leaving 16 bases between them. CDR1 is DFQATT and CDR2 is SNEGSKA in the germline V gene (reference sequence). The CDR3 bases are TGCAGTGCAACACACTGGACAGAGAGCACAGATACGCAGTATTTT. Translated, it gives CSATHWTESTDTQYF.

This clonotype was recorded many times. The chain carries TRBV5-4 and TRBJ2-3, with 7 bases fitting TRBD1. Germline CDR1 and CDR2: SGHNT and YYREEE (reference sequence). After removal of 4 bases from V and 0 bases from J, the junction contained 5 bases not matched to a gene. The CDR3 consists of 15 residues. CDR3 nucleotide sequence: TGTGCCAGCAGCCAACAGGGGCAAAGCACAGATACGCAGTATTTT. It codes for CASSQQGQSTDTQYF.